This TCR beta chain stems from a study of breast tumors, draining lymph nodes, adjacent tissues. TCRdb ran MiXCR on the multiplex PCR reads and lists one entry per CDR3 protein. The sample yields approximately 150,000 distinct CDR3 sequences, around a third seen once. Breast cancer patients provided tissue from their axillary draining lymph nodes. Germline CDR1 and CDR2: SGDLS and YYNGEE. This CDR3 comprises 14 residues. Trimming removed 0 bases from V and 4 bases from J, with 10 bases in between. Sequencing was performed on axillary lymph node tissue. The chain links TRBV9 to TRBJ1-1; maybe TRBD1 (5 bases). This clonotype originated in a female donor with breast cancer. Some clones in this sample may be carry-over from other donors' samples. The CDR3: CASSVGWGSTEAFF. The CDR3 bases are TGTGCCAGCAGCGTAGGATGGGGGAGCACTGAAGCTTTCTTT.